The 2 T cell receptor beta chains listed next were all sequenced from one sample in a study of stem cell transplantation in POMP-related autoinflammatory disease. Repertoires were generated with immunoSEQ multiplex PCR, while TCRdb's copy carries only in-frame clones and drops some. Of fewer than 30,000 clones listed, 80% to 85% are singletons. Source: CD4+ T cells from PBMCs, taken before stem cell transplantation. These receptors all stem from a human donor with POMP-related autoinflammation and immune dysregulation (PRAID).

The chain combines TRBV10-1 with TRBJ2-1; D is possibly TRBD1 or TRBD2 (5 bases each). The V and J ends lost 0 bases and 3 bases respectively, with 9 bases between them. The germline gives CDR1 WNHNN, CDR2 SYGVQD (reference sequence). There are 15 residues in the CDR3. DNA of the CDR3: TGCGCCAGCAGTGAGTCCCGGGGACGCTACAATGAGCAGTTCTTC. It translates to CASSESRGRYNEQFF.

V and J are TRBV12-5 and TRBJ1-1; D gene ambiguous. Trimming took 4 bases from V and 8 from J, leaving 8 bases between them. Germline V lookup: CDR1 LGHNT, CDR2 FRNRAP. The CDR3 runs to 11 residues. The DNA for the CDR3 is TGTGCTAGTGGTTCGCAGACGGAAGCTTTCTTT. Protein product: CASGSQTEAFF. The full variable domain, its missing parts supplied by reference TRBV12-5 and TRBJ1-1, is DARVTQTPRHKVTEMGQEVTMRCQPILGHNTVFWYRQTMMQGLELLAYFRNRAPLDDSGMPKDRFSAEMPDATLATLKIQPSEPRDSAVYFCASGSQTEAFFGQGTRLTVV.